A selection of T cell receptor beta chains follows, all from one sample in a study of blood T cell repertoires in COVID-19. The data were produced by immunoSEQ multiplex PCR, yet TCRdb's version contains in-frame clones alone and is incomplete. The table shows 250,000 to 350,000 clones, with about 88% occurring only once. Material: peripheral blood. Receptor source: a human donor with COVID-19, enrolled during active disease. The donor label of this sample is uncertain. Both conserved end residues are part of each CDR3. D genes are given only for firm matches. Clone sizes are given selectively: once, few, many, or a class where the clone is expanded.

TRBJ2-1 TRBV7-9 few NA CASRAWAGRGDEQFF TGTGCCAGCAGGGCCTGGGCTGGGCGGGGTGATGAGCAGTTCTTC
TRBJ2-4 TRBV4-2 NA NA CASSQAGAKNIQYF TGTGCCAGCAGCCAAGCGGGAGCCAAAAACATTCAGTACTTC
TRBJ1-1 TRBV6-2/TRBV6-3 NA NA CASSYYQGNTEAFF TGTGCCAGCAGTTATTATCAGGGCAACACTGAAGCTTTCTTT
TRBJ2-7 TRBV9 NA TRBD2 CASSKGTSATYEQYF TGTGCCAGCAGCAAAGGGACTAGCGCTACCTACGAGCAGTACTTC
TRBJ2-2 TRBV6-1 few TRBD1 CASRGTGGTGELFF TGTGCCAGCAGGGGGACAGGGGGAACCGGGGAGCTGTTTTTT
TRBJ2-1 TRBV10-3 NA NA CAIGGDSRGFDEQFF TGTGCCATCGGGGGAGACTCCCGGGGGTTCGATGAGCAGTTCTTC
TRBJ2-1 TRBV7-9 few NA CASSPHYNEQFF TGTGCCAGCAGCCCCCACTACAATGAGCAGTTCTTC
TRBJ1-1 TRBV28 NA NA CASSFRLSAFF TGTGCCAGCAGTTTCCGACTCTCGGCTTTCTTT
TRBJ2-5 TRBV3-1/TRBV3-2 NA TRBD2 CASSQDPPSGRVTQYF TGTGCCAGCAGCCAAGATCCCCCTAGCGGGAGGGTGACCCAGTACTTC
TRBJ2-7 TRBV27 NA TRBD2 CASSLLASGRAISYEQYF TGTGCCAGCAGTCTACTGGCTAGCGGGAGGGCCATTTCCTACGAGCAGTACTTC
TRBJ2-1 TRBV28 NA TRBD1 CASSVRRQGQFF TGTGCCAGCAGTGTACGACGACAGGGGCAGTTCTTC
TRBJ2-1 TRBV11-3 once TRBD2 CASSAGTSFDEQFF TGTGCCAGCAGCGCCGGGACTAGTTTCGATGAGCAGTTCTTC
TRBJ2-1 TRBV5-4 once NA CASSLPQTYNEQFF TGTGCCAGCAGCTTACCTCAGACTTACAATGAGCAGTTCTTC
TRBJ2-1 TRBV4-3 NA TRBD2 CASSQDPSSGGYNEQFF TGCGCCAGCAGCCAAGACCCATCTAGCGGGGGGTACAATGAGCAGTTCTTC
TRBJ1-4 TRBV28 NA NA CASGDYRVGGTNEKLFF TGTGCCAGCGGAGATTACAGGGTTGGGGGAACTAATGAAAAACTGTTTTTT
TRBJ1-5 TRBV19 NA NA CASGQGNNQPQHF TGTGCCAGTGGGCAGGGGAACAATCAGCCCCAGCATTTT
TRBJ2-1 TRBV7-2 NA TRBD1 CASSLGQGLSYNEQFF TGTGCCAGCAGCTTAGGACAGGGGCTATCCTACAATGAGCAGTTCTTC
TRBJ1-1 TRBV25-1 NA TRBD1 CASVLGQGNTEAFF TGTGCCAGCGTCTTGGGACAGGGGAACACTGAAGCTTTCTTT
TRBJ2-1 TRBV11-3 NA NA CASSLFGFASGGNEQFF TGTGCCAGCAGCTTATTTGGATTTGCATCCGGCGGCAATGAGCAGTTCTTC
TRBJ2-1 TRBV7-3 NA TRBD1 CASSGTVTGGFNEQFF TGTGCCAGCAGTGGGACAGTGACAGGGGGTTTTAATGAGCAGTTCTTC
TRBJ2-7 TRBV19 NA NA CASSNPGSSYEQYF TGTGCCAGTAGTAACCCAGGCAGCTCCTACGAGCAGTACTTC
TRBJ2-7 TRBV2 NA NA CASSENDSSYEQYF TGTGCCAGCAGTGAGAATGACAGTTCCTACGAGCAGTACTTC
TRBJ2-1 TRBV14 NA NA CASNRGLYNEQFF TGTGCCAGCAATAGAGGGCTATACAATGAGCAGTTCTTC
TRBJ2-1 TRBV11-2 NA TRBD2 CASSPRTSGGNEQFF TGTGCCAGCAGCCCCCGGACTAGCGGGGGCAATGAGCAGTTCTTC
TRBJ1-1 TRBV5-4 NA NA CASSAPGVSTEAFF TGTGCCAGCAGCGCACCAGGGGTGAGCACTGAAGCTTTCTTT
TRBJ2-3 TRBV7-8 NA NA CASSLGIRTDTQYF TGTGCCAGCAGCTTGGGCATCCGCACAGATACGCAGTATTTT
TRBJ2-3 TRBV28 NA NA CASSFRRREADTQYF TGTGCCAGCAGTTTTCGGCGGAGGGAGGCAGATACGCAGTATTTT
TRBJ2-7 TRBV4-2 NA TRBD2 CASSHETSGRLYEQYF TGTGCCAGCAGCCATGAGACTAGCGGGAGGCTCTACGAGCAGTACTTC
TRBJ2-1 TRBV2 NA TRBD1 CASSGDSEQFF TGTGCCAGCAGTGGGGACAGCGAGCAGTTCTTC
TRBJ1-6 TRBV30 few TRBD1 CAWRGGQGMHRNSPLHF TGTGCCTGGAGGGGGGGACAGGGGATGCATAGGAATTCACCCCTCCACTTT
TRBJ1-1 TRBV19 NA TRBD1 CASSIGGQGAEAFF TGTGCCAGTAGTATTGGGGGGCAGGGGGCTGAAGCTTTCTTT
TRBJ2-5 TRBV3-1/TRBV3-2 NA NA CASSHWGGRTQETQYF TGTGCCAGCAGCCATTGGGGGGGCAGAACTCAAGAGACCCAGTACTTC
TRBJ1-3 TRBV7-2 NA NA CASSYDGSSGNTIYF TGTGCCAGCAGTTACGACGGGAGCTCTGGAAACACCATATATTTT
TRBJ2-1 TRBV6-1 NA NA CASSEGGVFSSPTYNEQFF TGTGCCAGCAGTGAAGGGGGGGTTTTTAGTTCCCCTACCTACAATGAGCAGTTCTTC
TRBJ2-3 TRBV5-6 NA TRBD1 CASSLELQGADTQYF TGTGCCAGCAGCTTGGAACTACAGGGGGCAGATACGCAGTATTTT
TRBJ1-1 TRBV7-8 NA NA CASSLEDRNTEAFF TGTGCCAGCAGCTTAGAGGACAGGAACACTGAAGCTTTCTTT
TRBJ1-5 TRBV11-2 NA NA CASSLDRDQPQHF TGTGCCAGCAGCTTAGACCGGGATCAGCCCCAGCATTTT
TRBJ2-3 TRBV29-1 NA NA CSVGDGTDTQYF TGCAGCGTTGGCGACGGGACAGATACGCAGTATTTT
TRBJ1-1 TRBV3-1/TRBV3-2 NA NA CASSQEVAPNTEAFF TGTGCCAGCAGCCAAGAAGTGGCACCGAACACTGAAGCTTTCTTT
TRBJ1-5 TRBV19 NA NA CASVGRPINQPQHF TGTGCCAGTGTTGGCAGGCCCATCAATCAGCCCCAGCATTTT
TRBJ1-3 TRBV9 NA TRBD1 CASSVAPLTGAPGNTIYF TGTGCCAGCAGCGTAGCTCCCCTTACAGGGGCTCCTGGAAACACCATATATTTT
TRBJ2-2 TRBV6-5 few TRBD1 CASTGDRGTGELFF TGTGCCAGCACCGGGGACAGGGGGACCGGGGAGCTGTTTTTT
TRBJ2-1 TRBV6-1 few NA CASSEAGANNEQFF TGTGCCAGCAGTGAGGCGGGGGCAAACAATGAGCAGTTCTTC
TRBJ2-7 TRBV27 once NA CASSLGSAAGYEQYF TGTGCCAGCAGTTTAGGGTCGGCAGCAGGTTACGAGCAGTACTTC
TRBJ2-5 TRBV24-1 NA NA CATSDPTGSGFGGQETQYF TGTGCCACCAGTGATCCAACAGGTAGCGGTTTTGGGGGCCAAGAGACCCAGTACTTC
TRBJ2-5 TRBV19 NA TRBD2 CASSSSGRPQETQYF TGTGCCAGTAGTTCTAGCGGGAGGCCCCAAGAGACCCAGTACTTC
TRBJ1-4 TRBV9 once TRBD1 CASSKRTGEGEKLFF TGTGCCAGCAGCAAACGGACAGGGGAGGGTGAAAAACTGTTTTTT
TRBJ2-2 TRBV7-7 NA NA CASSSPGGGELFF TGTGCTAGCAGCTCCCCCGGGGGCGGGGAGCTGTTTTTT
TRBJ1-6 TRBV6-2/TRBV6-3 NA NA CASSYSMTDNPSSYNSPLHF TGTGCCAGCAGTTACTCGATGACGGACAACCCGAGCTCCTATAATTCACCCCTCCACTTT
TRBJ1-1 TRBV7-2 NA NA CASSLVILGGDTEAFF TGTGCCAGCAGCTTAGTCATTTTGGGGGGAGACACTGAAGCTTTCTTT